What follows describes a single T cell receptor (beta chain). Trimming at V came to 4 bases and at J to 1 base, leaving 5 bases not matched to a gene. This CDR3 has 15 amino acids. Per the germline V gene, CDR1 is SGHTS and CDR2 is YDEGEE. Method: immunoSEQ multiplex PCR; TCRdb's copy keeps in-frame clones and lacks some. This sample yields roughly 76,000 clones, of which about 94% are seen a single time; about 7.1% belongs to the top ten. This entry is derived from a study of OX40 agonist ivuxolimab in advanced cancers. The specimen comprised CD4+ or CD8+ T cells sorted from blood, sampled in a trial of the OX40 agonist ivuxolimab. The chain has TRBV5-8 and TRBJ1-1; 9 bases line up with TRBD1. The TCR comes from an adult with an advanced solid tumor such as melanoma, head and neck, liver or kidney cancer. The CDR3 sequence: CASSPTGGENTEAFF. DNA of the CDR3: TGTGCCAGCAGCCCCACAGGGGGCGAGAACACTGAAGCTTTCTTT.